A selection of T cell receptor beta chains follows, all from one sample in a study of T-cell reconstitution after alpha-beta-depleted transplantation in children. MiXCR was run by TCRdb on the PCR reads, yielding one entry per CDR3 protein. Here the sample spans about 16,000 distinct CDR3 sequences, about 4.7% being singletons. Sequencing was performed on PBMCs, taken before TCRalphabeta/CD19-depleted stem cell transplant. These receptors all come from a boy between 10 and 17 years old with acute lymphoblastic leukemia, due to receive a stem cell transplant. Each CDR3 is given with its conserved first and last residue. Each record gives: clone size, J gene, D gene, V gene, CDR3 protein, CDR3 DNA. The D gene is left open where the match is weak. The size field is filled for only some rows; it gives once, few, many or a size class.

abundance: many; j_gene: TRBJ1-1; d_gene: .; v_gene: TRBV2; CDR3aa: CASTSENTEAFF; CDR3nt: TGTGCCAGCACCTCAGAGAACACTGAAGCTTTCTTT
abundance: many; j_gene: TRBJ1-5; d_gene: .; v_gene: TRBV4-1; CDR3aa: CASSQEYTPGKHNQPQHF; CDR3nt: TGCGCCAGCAGCCAAGAATATACGCCGGGAAAACACAATCAGCCCCAGCATTTT
abundance: many; j_gene: TRBJ1-4; d_gene: .; v_gene: TRBV12-3/TRBV12-4; CDR3aa: CASSRDPLREKLFF; CDR3nt: TGTGCCAGCAGTCGGGACCCCCTGCGCGAAAAACTGTTTTTT
abundance: many; j_gene: TRBJ1-2; d_gene: TRBD1; v_gene: TRBV4-1; CDR3aa: CASSTSSGTGNYGYTF; CDR3nt: TGCGCCAGCAGCACGTCGTCCGGGACAGGGAACTATGGCTACACCTTC
abundance: .; j_gene: TRBJ1-1; d_gene: .; v_gene: TRBV19; CDR3aa: CASSKTANTEAFF; CDR3nt: TGTGCCAGTAGCAAGACAGCGAACACTGAAGCTTTCTTT
abundance: many; j_gene: TRBJ1-6; d_gene: TRBD1; v_gene: TRBV7-7; CDR3aa: CASSLFSLDRGHYNSPLHF; CDR3nt: TGTGCCAGCAGCTTATTTTCGTTGGACAGGGGGCACTATAATTCACCCCTCCACTTT
abundance: many; j_gene: TRBJ2-1; d_gene: TRBD1; v_gene: TRBV18; CDR3aa: CASSRAGTGNEQFF; CDR3nt: TGTGCCAGCTCACGGGCCGGGACAGGGAATGAGCAGTTCTTC
abundance: many; j_gene: TRBJ2-1; d_gene: TRBD2; v_gene: TRBV5-6; CDR3aa: CASSPRTSPLRNEQFF; CDR3nt: TGTGCCAGCAGCCCCCGGACTAGCCCCCTTCGGAATGAGCAGTTCTTC
abundance: many; j_gene: TRBJ1-1; d_gene: .; v_gene: TRBV2; CDR3aa: CASKTDPNTEAFF; CDR3nt: TGTGCCAGCAAGACAGACCCGAACACTGAAGCTTTCTTT
abundance: many; j_gene: TRBJ2-1; d_gene: TRBD2; v_gene: TRBV7-7; CDR3aa: CASSLTSDSYNEQFF; CDR3nt: TGTGCCAGCAGCTTAACTAGCGACTCCTACAATGAGCAGTTCTTC
abundance: medium-sized; j_gene: TRBJ1-1; d_gene: .; v_gene: TRBV4-2; CDR3aa: CASSPDTVNTEAFF; CDR3nt: TGTGCCAGCAGCCCTGACACCGTGAACACTGAAGCTTTCTTT
abundance: few; j_gene: TRBJ2-3; d_gene: .; v_gene: TRBV23-1; CDR3aa: CASIRPGTGPRDTQYF; CDR3nt: TGCGCCAGCATCCGACCAGGGACCGGACCGAGAGATACGCAGTATTTT
abundance: many; j_gene: TRBJ1-4; d_gene: .; v_gene: TRBV28; CDR3aa: CASSSLIENEKLFF; CDR3nt: TGTGCCAGCAGTTCCCTGATCGAGAATGAAAAACTGTTTTTT
abundance: many; j_gene: TRBJ2-5; d_gene: TRBD2; v_gene: TRBV2; CDR3aa: CASRTTSGSLRETQYF; CDR3nt: TGTGCCAGCAGGACCACTAGCGGGAGCCTCCGAGAGACCCAGTACTTC
abundance: many; j_gene: TRBJ2-7; d_gene: .; v_gene: TRBV24-1; CDR3aa: CATSDPAGPGDEQYF; CDR3nt: TGTGCCACCAGTGATCCCGCGGGACCCGGGGACGAGCAGTACTTC
abundance: medium-sized; j_gene: TRBJ2-7; d_gene: TRBD1; v_gene: TRBV5-5; CDR3aa: CASSSLGTGVLYEQYF; CDR3nt: TGTGCCAGCAGCTCCTTAGGGACAGGGGTTTTGTACGAGCAGTACTTC
abundance: many; j_gene: TRBJ1-1; d_gene: TRBD1; v_gene: TRBV6-5; CDR3aa: CASSYGQGVGGAFF; CDR3nt: TGTGCCAGCAGTTACGGACAGGGGGTGGGGGGGGCTTTCTTT
abundance: medium-sized; j_gene: TRBJ2-3; d_gene: .; v_gene: TRBV12-3/TRBV12-4; CDR3aa: CASSLVGDTQYF; CDR3nt: TGTGCCAGCAGTTTGGTTGGAGATACGCAGTATTTT
abundance: many; j_gene: TRBJ2-6; d_gene: TRBD1; v_gene: TRBV2; CDR3aa: CASSSDRAGANVLTF; CDR3nt: TGTGCCAGCAGTTCAGACAGGGCTGGGGCCAACGTCCTGACTTTC
abundance: many; j_gene: TRBJ2-5; d_gene: .; v_gene: TRBV20-1; CDR3aa: CSAREGGASGTQYF; CDR3nt: TGCAGTGCTAGAGAAGGTGGGGCAAGTGGGACCCAGTACTTC
abundance: medium-sized; j_gene: TRBJ1-5; d_gene: TRBD1; v_gene: TRBV4-1; CDR3aa: CASSPGQAVQPQHF; CDR3nt: TGCGCCAGCAGCCCTGGACAGGCGGTTCAGCCCCAGCATTTT
abundance: medium-sized; j_gene: TRBJ1-2; d_gene: .; v_gene: TRBV20-1; CDR3aa: CSAIGGGTYGYTF; CDR3nt: TGCAGTGCTATTGGTGGGGGGACCTATGGCTACACCTTC
abundance: few; j_gene: TRBJ2-5; d_gene: TRBD2; v_gene: TRBV7-9; CDR3aa: CASSFSGGETQYF; CDR3nt: TGTGCCAGCAGCTTTTCCGGGGGGGAGACCCAGTACTTC
abundance: many; j_gene: TRBJ2-3; d_gene: TRBD2; v_gene: TRBV7-2; CDR3aa: CASSLVVVASGGDTQYF; CDR3nt: TGTGCCAGCAGCTTAGTTGTGGTGGCTAGCGGTGGAGATACGCAGTATTTT
abundance: many; j_gene: TRBJ2-3; d_gene: .; v_gene: TRBV9; CDR3aa: CASSVGTSSTDTQYF; CDR3nt: TGTGCCAGCAGCGTCGGGACCTCTAGCACAGATACGCAGTATTTT
abundance: .; j_gene: TRBJ1-1; d_gene: .; v_gene: TRBV7-3; CDR3aa: CASSQIGGLSTEAFF; CDR3nt: TGTGCCAGCAGCCAGATAGGTGGCTTGAGCACTGAAGCTTTCTTT
abundance: few; j_gene: TRBJ2-5; d_gene: .; v_gene: TRBV5-4; CDR3aa: CASSLSASQETQYF; CDR3nt: TGTGCCAGCAGCTTGTCGGCCAGTCAAGAGACCCAGTACTTC
abundance: many; j_gene: TRBJ2-3; d_gene: .; v_gene: TRBV12-3/TRBV12-4; CDR3aa: CASSPTGPPEYTQYF; CDR3nt: TGTGCCAGCAGTCCGACGGGACCCCCGGAATATACGCAGTATTTT
abundance: medium-sized; j_gene: TRBJ2-1; d_gene: TRBD1; v_gene: TRBV12-3/TRBV12-4; CDR3aa: CASSFRGQGPEQFF; CDR3nt: TGTGCCAGCAGTTTTAGGGGACAGGGTCCTGAGCAGTTCTTC
abundance: many; j_gene: TRBJ2-2; d_gene: .; v_gene: TRBV27; CDR3aa: CASSLSLTGELFF; CDR3nt: TGTGCCAGCAGTTTATCCCTCACCGGGGAGCTGTTTTTT
abundance: .; j_gene: TRBJ1-1; d_gene: .; v_gene: TRBV19; CDR3aa: CASSIHRTRSNIEAFF; CDR3nt: TGTGCCAGTAGTATTCATCGAACGAGGTCGAACATTGAAGCTTTCTTT
abundance: few; j_gene: TRBJ2-3; d_gene: .; v_gene: TRBV19; CDR3aa: CATSGWTDTQYF; CDR3nt: TGTGCCACCAGCGGGTGGACAGATACGCAGTATTTT
abundance: medium-sized; j_gene: TRBJ2-3; d_gene: .; v_gene: TRBV5-6; CDR3aa: CASSWTRPPDTQYF; CDR3nt: TGTGCCAGCAGCTGGACTCGGCCCCCAGATACGCAGTATTTT
abundance: many; j_gene: TRBJ2-6; d_gene: .; v_gene: TRBV13; CDR3aa: CASSLAFGGFSGANVLTF; CDR3nt: TGTGCCAGCAGCTTAGCGTTCGGCGGATTCTCTGGGGCCAACGTCCTGACTTTC
abundance: many; j_gene: TRBJ1-4; d_gene: TRBD1; v_gene: TRBV12-3/TRBV12-4; CDR3aa: CASSWTGGAGGEKLFF; CDR3nt: TGTGCCAGCAGTTGGACAGGGGGCGCGGGTGGCGAAAAACTGTTTTTT
abundance: .; j_gene: TRBJ2-3; d_gene: TRBD1; v_gene: TRBV3-1; CDR3aa: CATCQEGTEEDTQYF; CDR3nt: TGTGCCACCTGCCAAGAGGGGACAGAGGAAGATACGCAGTATTTT
abundance: medium-sized; j_gene: TRBJ2-1; d_gene: TRBD2; v_gene: TRBV7-2; CDR3aa: CASRKAGGAHNEQFF; CDR3nt: TGTGCCAGCAGAAAAGCGGGAGGGGCCCACAATGAGCAGTTCTTC
abundance: many; j_gene: TRBJ2-7; d_gene: .; v_gene: TRBV7-2; CDR3aa: CASSLAGATYEQYF; CDR3nt: TGTGCCAGCAGCCTCGCCGGGGCCACCTACGAGCAGTACTTC
abundance: many; j_gene: TRBJ2-7; d_gene: .; v_gene: TRBV30; CDR3aa: CAWRDSSYEQYF; CDR3nt: TGTGCCTGGAGGGACAGCTCCTACGAGCAGTACTTC
abundance: many; j_gene: TRBJ1-1; d_gene: .; v_gene: TRBV7-8; CDR3aa: CASSPRRDGVVTEAFF; CDR3nt: TGTGCCAGCAGCCCTAGGAGAGACGGGGTGGTTACTGAAGCTTTCTTT
abundance: many; j_gene: TRBJ2-5; d_gene: TRBD2; v_gene: TRBV20-1; CDR3aa: CSATLNGGGPQETQYF; CDR3nt: TGCAGTGCTACCCTTAATGGGGGAGGGCCACAAGAGACCCAGTACTTC
abundance: many; j_gene: TRBJ2-3; d_gene: TRBD1; v_gene: TRBV10-3; CDR3aa: CATRRDRGGLRTDTQYF; CDR3nt: TGTGCCACCAGAAGGGACAGGGGAGGTTTGAGGACAGATACGCAGTATTTT
abundance: medium-sized; j_gene: TRBJ2-2; d_gene: TRBD1; v_gene: TRBV24-1; CDR3aa: CATSDSQGGASTGELFF; CDR3nt: TGTGCCACCAGTGATTCACAGGGGGGCGCCAGCACCGGGGAGCTGTTTTTT
abundance: many; j_gene: TRBJ2-2; d_gene: .; v_gene: TRBV20-1; CDR3aa: CSASLADRNTGELFF; CDR3nt: TGCAGTGCGTCCTTAGCGGATAGGAACACCGGGGAGCTGTTTTTT
abundance: many; j_gene: TRBJ2-5; d_gene: .; v_gene: TRBV7-2; CDR3aa: CASSRSGLKETQYF; CDR3nt: TGTGCCAGCAGCCGCTCCGGGTTGAAAGAGACCCAGTACTTC
abundance: many; j_gene: TRBJ2-7; d_gene: .; v_gene: TRBV6-5; CDR3aa: CASSYGRDQNEQYF; CDR3nt: TGTGCCAGCAGTTACGGACGGGACCAGAACGAGCAGTACTTC
abundance: many; j_gene: TRBJ2-7; d_gene: .; v_gene: TRBV30; CDR3aa: CAWSFRAYEQYF; CDR3nt: TGTGCCTGGAGTTTTAGGGCTTACGAGCAGTACTTC
abundance: .; j_gene: TRBJ2-2; d_gene: .; v_gene: TRBV7-9; CDR3aa: CAISRGLRSGELFF; CDR3nt: TGTGCCATCAGCCGGGGGCTGCGAAGCGGGGAGCTGTTTTTT
abundance: many; j_gene: TRBJ2-1; d_gene: TRBD2; v_gene: TRBV20-1; CDR3aa: CSARGARGVNEQFF; CDR3nt: TGCAGTGCCCGCGGGGCGCGGGGGGTAAATGAGCAGTTCTTC
abundance: many; j_gene: TRBJ2-5; d_gene: TRBD1; v_gene: TRBV12-3/TRBV12-4; CDR3aa: CASSPDRGGETQYF; CDR3nt: TGTGCCAGCAGCCCCGACAGGGGAGGAGAGACCCAGTACTTC
abundance: many; j_gene: TRBJ2-7; d_gene: .; v_gene: TRBV18; CDR3aa: CASSQASYEQYF; CDR3nt: TGTGCCAGCTCACAGGCTTCCTACGAGCAGTACTTC
abundance: many; j_gene: TRBJ2-1; d_gene: .; v_gene: TRBV27; CDR3aa: CASRGGFPNEQFF; CDR3nt: TGTGCCAGCCGAGGGGGGTTTCCAAATGAGCAGTTCTTC
abundance: many; j_gene: TRBJ1-1; d_gene: .; v_gene: TRBV10-3; CDR3aa: CAISPRDPNTEAFF; CDR3nt: TGTGCCATCAGCCCCCGGGACCCGAACACTGAAGCTTTCTTT
abundance: many; j_gene: TRBJ1-6; d_gene: TRBD1; v_gene: TRBV4-1; CDR3aa: CASSQGQGYNSPLHF; CDR3nt: TGCGCCAGCAGCCAGGGACAGGGGTATAATTCACCCCTCCACTTT
abundance: .; j_gene: TRBJ2-1; d_gene: TRBD2; v_gene: TRBV12-3/TRBV12-4; CDR3aa: CASSLSVLAGVGDEQFF; CDR3nt: TGTGCCAGCAGCCTATCCGTACTAGCGGGGGTTGGAGATGAGCAGTTCTTC